This TCR beta chain was identified during a study of human T cells and chemical hapten exposure. Across the study: Alopecia areata, totalis or universalis affected patients, mainly female.

Sample time point: pre-sensitization, week 0. Described treatment: therapeutic diphenylcyclopropenone sensitization with weekly scalp DPC. Using its own MiXCR run on the RACE reads, TCRdb lists one record per CDR3 protein. This sample has about 270,000 distinct CDR3 sequences; almost 8% occur once, and the top ten carry roughly 1.2%. Trimming left V 4 bases short and J 2 bases short, with 18 bases between. Germline V lookup: CDR1 MNHEY, CDR2 SVGEGT. The CDR3 spans 17 residues. To note about this clonotype: As yet, its antigen is unknown.

Findings of the study overall: While controls formed fewer of them, expanded TCRs formed significantly more large CDR3 similarity clusters.

Sample: whole blood, taken in connection with sensitization to the hapten diphenylcyclopropenone (DPC). The clonotype comes from a man younger than 35 with alopecia areata. Some clones in this sample may be carry-over from other donors' samples. V gene TRBV6-2 or TRBV6-3 combines with J gene TRBJ2-1, with D perhaps matching TRBD2 (7 bases). For the CDR3, the DNA is TGTGCCAGCAGTTGGGGGGGCACAGGGCCTGCCTACAATGAGCAGTTCTTC. Translated, it gives CASSWGGTGPAYNEQFF.